Below are 23 T cell receptor beta chains sequenced from a single sample in a study of T cells after yellow fever vaccination. TCRdb redid the calling of the 5' RACE reads with MiXCR, one entry per CDR3 protein. The sample has roughly 150,000 distinct CDR3 sequences; roughly 6.7% are singletons. The material sequenced was CD4+ T cells sorted from PBMCs, taken 10 days after the yellow fever booster vaccination. The receptors here all came from a young man who received the YFV17D yellow fever vaccine.

This clonotype was detected ten times or more. The chain uses TRBV24-1 and TRBJ2-5; perhaps TRBD1 as D (6 bases). Germline assignment: CDR1 KGHDR and CDR2 SFDVKD. The CDR3 contains 16 residues. Trimming removed 3 bases from V and 3 bases from J, with 16 bases in between. The CDR3 nucleotides read TGTGCCACCAGTGATGACGCCGGGACAACCAAAGAGACCCAGTACTTC. Its protein product is CATSDDAGTTKETQYF.

This clonotype appeared many times. This chain links TRBV5-1 with TRBJ2-1; 8 positions agree with TRBD2. The CDR3 runs to 15 residues. J gave up 4 bases and V 2 bases, and 5 bases lay outside the gene matches. Germline values: CDR1 SGHRS, CDR2 YFSETQ. In DNA form, the CDR3 reads TGCGCCAGCAGCTTTCGGGAGGGCCGTTACAATGAGCAGTTCTTC. This codes for CASSFREGRYNEQFF.

This clonotype was recorded at least ten times. This chain links TRBV5-1 with TRBJ2-3, with TRBD2 as a possible D gene (7 bases). The V end was cut by 6 bases, the J end by 0 bases, with 14 bases between. The CDR3 covers 15 residues. Germline CDR1 is SGHRS and CDR2 is YFSETQ. The CDR3 here is CASIRGTTSTDTQYF. CDR3 DNA sequence: TGCGCCAGCATTAGGGGGACTACTAGCACAGATACGCAGTATTTT.

This clonotype has a count of ten or more. This rearrangement joins TRBV20-1 to TRBJ2-1, with 9 bases lining up with TRBD2. CDR3 length equals 14 residues. The V gene's germline CDR1 is DFQATT and CDR2 SNEGSKA (reference sequence). V was pared by 6 bases and J by 0 bases, with 3 bases of the junction left unmatched. In DNA form, the CDR3 reads TGCAGTGCGGTTAGCGGGAGCTCCTACAATGAGCAGTTCTTC. This gives the protein CSAVSGSSYNEQFF.

This clonotype was counted many times. The chain uses TRBV10-3 and TRBJ2-1, with 13 bases matching TRBD2. The CDR3 sequence is 14 residues long. V was clipped by 10 bases and J by 8 bases; unmatched bases: 8. CDR1 ENHRY and CDR2 SYGVKD come from the germline V gene. The CDR3 DNA reads as TGTGCCACCTCCGGGACTAGCGGGAACGATGAGCAGTTCTTC. This sequence encodes CATSGTSGNDEQFF.

The rearrangement uses TRBV9 and TRBJ2-3; D call uncertain. With 3 bases removed from V and 1 base from J, the gap between germline ends came to 15 bases. The CDR3 extends over 16 amino acids. CDR1 SGDLS and CDR2 YYNGEE come from the germline V gene. The DNA of the CDR3 is TGTGCCAGCAGCGAGAAACTGGACCCCCGCACAGATACGCAGTATTTT. Protein: CASSEKLDPRTDTQYF.

This clonotype was recorded at least ten times. This sequence joins TRBV20-1 and TRBJ1-2; possible D gene TRBD1, 6 bases. Germline CDR1 reads DFQATT; CDR2 reads SNEGSKA (reference sequence). The CDR3 totals 14 residues. Trimming removed 6 bases at V and 5 bases at J, with 19 bases between. This chain's CDR3 is CSAIDARGAYGYTF. CDR3 nucleotides: TGCAGTGCAATCGACGCCCGGGGGGCGTATGGCTACACCTTC.

This clonotype was seen repeatedly, ten times or more. The rearrangement uses TRBV10-3 and TRBJ2-7; D not resolved. CDR1 is ENHRY and CDR2 is SYGVKD in the germline V gene. The CDR3 has 12 residues. Trimming pared 4 bases from V and 3 bases from J, leaving 7 bases between. DNA for the CDR3: TGTGCCATCAGTGGGACCTACTACGAGCAGTACTTC. Residues: CAISGTYYEQYF.

This clonotype was seen ten or more times. The rearrangement links TRBV6-5 to TRBJ2-2; D perhaps matches TRBD2 (5 bases). This CDR3 is 19 amino acids long. Germline V lookup: CDR1 MNHEY, CDR2 SVGAGI. The V gene lost 1 base and the J gene lost 2 bases, with 20 bases spanning the gap. CDR3 sequence (DNA): TGTGCCAGCAGTTACTATTCTAGCCACCATAACCCCAACACCGGGGAGCTGTTTTTT. It specifies CASSYYSSHHNPNTGELFF.

This clonotype has ten or more counts. The CDR3, as DNA: TGCGCCAGCAGCTTGACCCTCGACAGCCTACAAACCTACGAGCAGTACTTC. This gives the protein CASSLTLDSLQTYEQYF. The gene calls are TRBV5-1 and TRBJ2-7, with D tentatively TRBD1 (5 bases). Germline CDR1 SGHRS, CDR2 YFSETQ. Trimming removed 1 base from V and 2 bases from J, with 19 bases in between. This CDR3 contains 17 residues.

In its sample, this clonotype was seen many times. The chain couples TRBV7-2 to TRBJ2-7; possibly TRBD1 for D (6 bases). Germline V lookup: CDR1 SGHTA, CDR2 FQGNSA. V was shortened by 3 bases and J by 3 bases, with 12 bases between the two germline ends. This CDR3 has 14 residues. CDR3 residues: CASSFGTRNYEQYF. The CDR3, as DNA: TGTGCCAGCAGCTTCGGGACACGAAACTACGAGCAGTACTTC.

This clonotype was found a few times. The rearrangement uses TRBV6-5 and TRBJ1-1, with TRBD1 as a possible D gene (6 bases). Germline-derived CDR1 and CDR2 are MNHEY and SVGAGI. V was shortened by 5 bases and J by 6 bases, with 13 bases between the two germline ends. The CDR3 loop spans 13 amino acids. This chain's CDR3 is CASSTTGPAEAFF. CDR3 bases: TGTGCCAGCAGTACTACAGGGCCCGCTGAAGCTTTCTTT.

This chain connects TRBV6-5 to TRBJ2-1, with 7 bases matching TRBD2. Germline lookup yields CDR1 MNHEY and CDR2 SVGAGI. V trimming: 6 bases; J trimming: 8 bases; junction bases outside the gene matches: 4. This CDR3 region has 12 residues. Here the CDR3 DNA reads TGTGCCAGCAGGGTACGGGGGGATGAGCAGTTCTTC. This translates into CASRVRGDEQFF.

This clonotype has just a few counts. It is unclear where the CDR3 begins or ends on the DNA, so no DNA is shown, and the CDR3 is as TCRdb lists it. The V call is TRBV27, the J call TRBJ2-2; the table's D gene call, TRBD1, was not cross checked with the DNA. The germline V gene encodes CDR1 MNHEY and CDR2 SMNVEV (reference sequence). The CDR3 region is 22 residues in length, termini included. The CDR3 reads CASSLSLRDRGYLAGVAGELFF.

This clonotype turned up a few times. The chain's CDR3 is CASNSVMAMNTEAFF. For the CDR3, the DNA is TGTGCCAGCAATTCAGTTATGGCCATGAACACTGAAGCTTTCTTT. The V and J genes are TRBV27 and TRBJ1-1; D is unclear. The CDR3 length is 15 residues. Per the germline V gene, CDR1 is MNHEY and CDR2 is SMNVEV (reference sequence). Trimming pared 7 bases from V and 0 bases from J, leaving 15 bases between.

The sample holds many counts of this clonotype. This chain uses TRBV7-9 with TRBJ1-3, with D possibly matching TRBD1 (5 bases). V was pared by 6 bases and J by 6 bases, with 24 bases between. The length of the CDR3 is 17 residues. Germline lookup yields CDR1 SEHNR and CDR2 FQNEAQ (reference sequence). The CDR3 nucleotides are TGTGCCAGCAGGCATAACCTGGGACGTCTAGGTGAAAACACCATATATTTT. This encodes CASRHNLGRLGENTIYF.

This clonotype appeared many times. This sequence joins TRBV19 and TRBJ2-5; TRBD2 is a possible D gene (6 bases). CDR1 is LNHDA and CDR2 is SQIVND in the germline V gene (reference sequence). V was shortened by 6 bases and J by 3 bases, with 14 bases between the two germline ends. The CDR3 extends over 14 amino acids. This CDR3 reads CASRRREKEETQYF. CDR3 in DNA: TGTGCCAGTAGACGTCGGGAGAAAGAAGAGACCCAGTACTTC. Full variable domain (remainder filled in from reference TRBV19 and TRBJ2-5): DGGITQSPKYLFRKEGQNVTLSCEQNLNHDAMYWYRQDPGQGLRLIYYSQIVNDFQKGDIAEGYSVSREKKESFPLTVTSAQKNPTAFYLCASRRREKEETQYFGPGTRLLVL.

This clonotype was observed at least ten times. This chain joins TRBV12-3 or TRBV12-4 and TRBJ1-5; D uncertain. V was clipped by 1 base and J by 4 bases, with 11 bases between them. The CDR3 sequence is 15 residues long. CDR3 sequence (DNA): TGTGCCAGCAGTTTAGAACAGAGCAAGAATCAGCCCCAGCATTTT. This encodes CASSLEQSKNQPQHF.

The V and J genes are TRBV5-1 and TRBJ2-7, with 8 bases fitting TRBD1. Germline V CDR1 and CDR2: SGHRS, YFSETQ. Trimming took 4 bases from V and 9 from J; bases not matched to a gene: 9. This CDR3 has 13 residues. CDR3 in DNA: TGCGCCAGCAGCGCCCGGACAGGGCTCGCGCAGTACTTC. Translated, it gives CASSARTGLAQYF.

The chain combines TRBV5-1 with TRBJ1-1; D gene ambiguous. The CDR3 spans 15 residues. V was shortened by 0 bases and J by 9 bases, with 18 bases between the two germline ends. Per the germline V gene, CDR1 is SGHRS and CDR2 is YFSETQ. CDR3 amino acids: CASSLEAARYDKAFF. The CDR3 DNA sequence: TGCGCCAGCAGCTTGGAAGCGGCAAGGTACGATAAAGCTTTCTTT. The full variable domain, in which reference TRBV5-1 and TRBJ1-1 provide the parts outside the CDR3, is KAGVTQTPRYLIKTRGQQVTLSCSPISGHRSVSWYQQTPGQGLQFLFEYFSETQRNKGNFPGRFSGRQFSNSRSEMNVSTLELGDSALYLCASSLEAARYDKAFFGQGTRLTVV.

This clonotype was recorded a few times. CDR3 sequence reads: CASNLIPGQGSHEQYF. The DNA for the CDR3 is TGTGCCAGCAATCTTATTCCGGGACAGGGTTCCCACGAGCAGTACTTC. V usage is TRBV7-9 and J usage is TRBJ2-7, with TRBD1 matching over 9 bases. With 7 bases clipped from V and 5 bases from J, the junction kept 15 bases outside the gene matches. The CDR3 loop spans 16 amino acids. Germline CDR1 is SEHNR and CDR2 is FQNEAQ (reference sequence).

This clonotype was seen more than once but under ten times. J is TRBJ1-5 and V is TRBV18; D unresolved. V gave up 4 bases and J gave up 7 bases, with 14 bases separating them. The CDR3 spans 14 residues. From germline, CDR1 is KGHSH and CDR2 LQKENI. The CDR3 is CASSQGSTSQPQHF. The CDR3 nucleotides read TGTGCCAGCTCACAGGGATCCACTTCCCAGCCCCAGCATTTT. Full variable domain (missing parts from reference TRBV18 and TRBJ1-5): NAGVMQNPRHLVRRRGQEARLRCSPMKGHSHVYWYRQLPEEGLKFMVYLQKENIIDESGMPKERFSAEFPKEGPSILRIQQVVRGDSAAYFCASSQGSTSQPQHFGDGTRLSIL.

The rearrangement uses TRBV20-1 and TRBJ2-7, with D uncertain. V lost 6 bases and J 0 bases, leaving 15 bases between the germline ends. Germline CDR1 is DFQATT and CDR2 is SNEGSKA (reference sequence). CDR3 length: 14 residues. The chain's CDR3 is CSATDLESSYEQYF. For the CDR3, the DNA is TGCAGTGCCACCGATTTGGAGTCCTCCTACGAGCAGTACTTC.